The rows below give T cell receptor beta chains drawn from one sample of a study of early T cells in non-severe SARS-CoV-2 infection. TCRdb processed the 5' RACE reads anew with MiXCR; each CDR3 protein has one entry. The data hold 83,000 or so distinct CDR3 sequences, with under 11% observed a single time. Specimen: whole blood, collected at baseline. These receptors were obtained from an adult who was a healthcare worker with PCR-confirmed SARS-CoV-2 infection or an uninfected control (not recorded which). The CDR3 runs from the conserved cysteine through the conserved F or W. The D gene is left open where the match is weak. The size of a clone is reported for some rows only, either as once, few or many, or as a class for expanded clones.

d_gene: .
abundance: many
j_gene: TRBJ2-4
v_gene: TRBV24-1
CDR3nt: TGTGCCACCAGTGATGCAGGAGAAGGAGACAAAAACATTCAGTACTTC
CDR3aa: CATSDAGEGDKNIQYF

d_gene: TRBD1
abundance: few
j_gene: TRBJ1-2
v_gene: TRBV5-1
CDR3nt: TGCGCCAGCAGCTTCTCCGGGGACAGCTTTACCTTC
CDR3aa: CASSFSGDSFTF

d_gene: .
abundance: once
j_gene: TRBJ2-1
v_gene: TRBV6-5
CDR3nt: TGTGCCAGCAGTTACTCCGGGAGCTCCTACAATGAGCAGTTCTTC
CDR3aa: CASSYSGSSYNEQFF

d_gene: .
abundance: few
j_gene: TRBJ2-7
v_gene: TRBV27
CDR3nt: TGTGCCAGCAGTCCAGCGGGGTTCGGAGGGGGCACCTCCTACGAGCAGTACTTC
CDR3aa: CASSPAGFGGGTSYEQYF

d_gene: TRBD2
abundance: many
j_gene: TRBJ2-7
v_gene: TRBV7-9
CDR3nt: TGTGCCAGCAGCCGTGGCGCGGGAGGGTTTTCCTACGAGCAGTACTTC
CDR3aa: CASSRGAGGFSYEQYF

d_gene: TRBD1
abundance: .
j_gene: TRBJ1-2
v_gene: TRBV5-4
CDR3nt: TGTGCCAGCAGCTCACAGGGGGCGGAAGGCTACACCTTC
CDR3aa: CASSSQGAEGYTF

d_gene: TRBD2
abundance: .
j_gene: TRBJ2-2
v_gene: TRBV3-1
CDR3nt: TGTGCCAGCAGCCGGCGGGAGCAGGGCGGGGAGCTGTTTTTT
CDR3aa: CASSRREQGGELFF

d_gene: .
abundance: few
j_gene: TRBJ2-7
v_gene: TRBV7-2
CDR3nt: TGTGCCAGCAGCTTTGGGAAAGCGGTCGACGAGCAGTACTTC
CDR3aa: CASSFGKAVDEQYF

d_gene: .
abundance: few
j_gene: TRBJ2-3
v_gene: TRBV12-3/TRBV12-4
CDR3nt: TGTGCCAGCACCCTACGGCGACCTGAATTTGCAGATACGCAGTATTTT
CDR3aa: CASTLRRPEFADTQYF

d_gene: TRBD2
abundance: few
j_gene: TRBJ2-1
v_gene: TRBV5-1
CDR3nt: TGCGCCAGCAGCACGGGGGGTGGCTCCTACAATGAGCAGTTCTTC
CDR3aa: CASSTGGGSYNEQFF

d_gene: TRBD1
abundance: few
j_gene: TRBJ2-7
v_gene: TRBV20-1
CDR3nt: TGCAGTGCTAGATCAGACAGGGGGAGCTACGAGCAGTACTTC
CDR3aa: CSARSDRGSYEQYF

d_gene: TRBD1
abundance: .
j_gene: TRBJ1-1
v_gene: TRBV20-1
CDR3nt: TGCAGTGCTGCGTCGGACAGGGGCGGGGATGAAGCTTTCTTT
CDR3aa: CSAASDRGGDEAFF

d_gene: .
abundance: many
j_gene: TRBJ1-3
v_gene: TRBV30
CDR3nt: TGTGCCTGGCGAGTTGGTGGAAACACCATATATTTT
CDR3aa: CAWRVGGNTIYF

d_gene: .
abundance: many
j_gene: TRBJ2-2
v_gene: TRBV7-9
CDR3nt: TGTGCCAGCAGCTTATGGGAGAAAGAAAACACCGGGGAGCTGTTTTTT
CDR3aa: CASSLWEKENTGELFF

d_gene: TRBD1
abundance: .
j_gene: TRBJ1-2
v_gene: TRBV20-1
CDR3nt: TGCAGTGCTAGAGGACCGGGACAGACCTATGGCTACACCTTC
CDR3aa: CSARGPGQTYGYTF

d_gene: TRBD2
abundance: many
j_gene: TRBJ2-2
v_gene: TRBV24-1
CDR3nt: TGTGCCACCAGTGTCCATAGCGGGAGAGGGACCCCCGGGGAGCTGTTTTTT
CDR3aa: CATSVHSGRGTPGELFF

d_gene: TRBD1
abundance: many
j_gene: TRBJ2-7
v_gene: TRBV28
CDR3nt: TGTGCCAGCAGGCCACCGTGGGGACAGGGGGACCACGAGCAGTACTTC
CDR3aa: CASRPPWGQGDHEQYF

d_gene: .
abundance: .
j_gene: TRBJ2-7
v_gene: TRBV12-3/TRBV12-4
CDR3nt: TGTGCCAGCAGTTTAACGGAGCCCCAGTACTTC
CDR3aa: CASSLTEPQYF

d_gene: .
abundance: .
j_gene: TRBJ2-7
v_gene: TRBV27
CDR3nt: TGTGCCAGCAGTGCAAGCCCCGCTCCTTACGAGCAGTACTTC
CDR3aa: CASSASPAPYEQYF

d_gene: TRBD2
abundance: .
j_gene: TRBJ2-3
v_gene: TRBV12-3/TRBV12-4
CDR3nt: TGTGCCAGCAGTCTTCCCTTAGCGGGAAGGGCAGATACGCAGTATTTT
CDR3aa: CASSLPLAGRADTQYF

d_gene: .
abundance: few
j_gene: TRBJ2-2
v_gene: TRBV7-6
CDR3nt: TGTGCCAGCAGCCCTAGACTATCTGTATCTACCGGGGAGCTGTTTTTT
CDR3aa: CASSPRLSVSTGELFF

d_gene: TRBD2
abundance: few
j_gene: TRBJ2-1
v_gene: TRBV27
CDR3nt: TGTGCCAGCAGATCCAGGGGCGGGAGGGCCGTCAATGAGCAGTTCTTC
CDR3aa: CASRSRGGRAVNEQFF

d_gene: TRBD2
abundance: few
j_gene: TRBJ2-7
v_gene: TRBV20-1
CDR3nt: TGCAGTGCTCCTAGCGGGAGGTCCTACGAGCAGTACTTC
CDR3aa: CSAPSGRSYEQYF

d_gene: .
abundance: few
j_gene: TRBJ2-3
v_gene: TRBV24-1
CDR3nt: TGTGCCACCAGTTTCACAGATACGCAGTATTTT
CDR3aa: CATSFTDTQYF

d_gene: TRBD1
abundance: many
j_gene: TRBJ1-1
v_gene: TRBV19
CDR3nt: TGTGCCAGTAGTATGTTCAGGGGGACTGAAGCTTTCTTT
CDR3aa: CASSMFRGTEAFF

d_gene: .
abundance: .
j_gene: TRBJ1-6
v_gene: TRBV19
CDR3nt: TGTGCCAGTAGTCCAGGCGGACCAAGTAATTCACCCCTCCACTTT
CDR3aa: CASSPGGPSNSPLHF

d_gene: TRBD1
abundance: many
j_gene: TRBJ1-5
v_gene: TRBV5-5
CDR3nt: TGTGCCAGCAGCTCCGAACAGGGGAGCAATCAGCCCCAGCATTTT
CDR3aa: CASSSEQGSNQPQHF

d_gene: TRBD2
abundance: .
j_gene: TRBJ2-1
v_gene: TRBV28
CDR3nt: TGTGCCAGCACCCTCAAGGGACTAGCGGTGAAGAATGAGCAGTTCTTC
CDR3aa: CASTLKGLAVKNEQFF

d_gene: .
abundance: many
j_gene: TRBJ2-1
v_gene: TRBV7-6
CDR3nt: TGTGCCAGCAGCTTAGGGACGGGTTACTCCTACAATGAGCAGTTCTTC
CDR3aa: CASSLGTGYSYNEQFF

d_gene: TRBD2
abundance: .
j_gene: TRBJ2-3
v_gene: TRBV7-6
CDR3nt: TGTGCCAGCAGCTCCGGACTAGCGAGCACAGATACGCAGTATTTT
CDR3aa: CASSSGLASTDTQYF

d_gene: TRBD1
abundance: .
j_gene: TRBJ2-3
v_gene: TRBV5-1
CDR3nt: TGCGCCAGCGGGACAGGGACCCTTGGCACAGATACGCAGTATTTT
CDR3aa: CASGTGTLGTDTQYF